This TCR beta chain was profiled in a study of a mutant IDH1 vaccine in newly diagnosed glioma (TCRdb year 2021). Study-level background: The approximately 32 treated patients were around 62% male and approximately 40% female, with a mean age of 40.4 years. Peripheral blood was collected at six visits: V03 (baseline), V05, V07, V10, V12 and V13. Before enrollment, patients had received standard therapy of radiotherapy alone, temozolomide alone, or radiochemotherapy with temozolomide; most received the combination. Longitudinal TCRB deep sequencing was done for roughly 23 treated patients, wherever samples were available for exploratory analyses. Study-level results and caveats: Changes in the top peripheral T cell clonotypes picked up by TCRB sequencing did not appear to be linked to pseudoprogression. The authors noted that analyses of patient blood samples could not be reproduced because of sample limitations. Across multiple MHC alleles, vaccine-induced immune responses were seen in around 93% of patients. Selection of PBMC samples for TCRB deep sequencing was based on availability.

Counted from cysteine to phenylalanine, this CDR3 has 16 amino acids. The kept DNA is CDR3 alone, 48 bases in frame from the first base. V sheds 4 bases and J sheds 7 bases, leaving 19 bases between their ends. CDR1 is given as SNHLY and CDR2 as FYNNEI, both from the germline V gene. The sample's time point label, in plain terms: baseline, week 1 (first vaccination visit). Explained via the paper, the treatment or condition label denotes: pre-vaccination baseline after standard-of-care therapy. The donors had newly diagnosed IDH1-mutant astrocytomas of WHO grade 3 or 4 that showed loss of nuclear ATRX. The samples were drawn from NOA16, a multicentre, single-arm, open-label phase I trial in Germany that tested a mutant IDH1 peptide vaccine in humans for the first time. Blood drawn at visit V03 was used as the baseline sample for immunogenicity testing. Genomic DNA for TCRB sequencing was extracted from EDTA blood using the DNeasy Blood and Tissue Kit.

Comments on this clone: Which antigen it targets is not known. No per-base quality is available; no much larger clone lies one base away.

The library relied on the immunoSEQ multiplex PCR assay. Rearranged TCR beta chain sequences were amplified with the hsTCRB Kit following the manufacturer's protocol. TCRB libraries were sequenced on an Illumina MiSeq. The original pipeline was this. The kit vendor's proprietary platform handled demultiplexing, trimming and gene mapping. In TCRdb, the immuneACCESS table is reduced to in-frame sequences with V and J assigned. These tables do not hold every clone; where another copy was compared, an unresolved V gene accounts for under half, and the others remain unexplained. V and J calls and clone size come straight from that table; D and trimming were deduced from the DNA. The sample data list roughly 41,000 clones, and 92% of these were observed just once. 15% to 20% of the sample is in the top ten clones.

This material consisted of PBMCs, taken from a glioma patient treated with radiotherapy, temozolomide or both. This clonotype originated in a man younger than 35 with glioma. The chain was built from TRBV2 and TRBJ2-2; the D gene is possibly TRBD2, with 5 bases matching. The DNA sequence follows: TGTGCCAGCAGTGGACCCGCCGGGAACTCGGGCGGGGAGCTGTTTTTT. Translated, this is CASSGPAGNSGGELFF. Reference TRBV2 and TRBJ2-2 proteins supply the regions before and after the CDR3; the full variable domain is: EPEVTQTPSHQVTQMGQEVILRCVPISNHLYFYWYRQILGQKVEFLVSFYNNEISEKSEIFDDQFSVERPDGSNFTLKIRSTKLEDSAMYFCASSGPAGNSGGELFFGEGSRLTVL.